The 9 T cell receptor beta chains presented below share a single source sample, sequenced in a study of tumor and adjacent non-tumor tissue in lung cancer. TCRbeta libraries were built with three rounds of nested PCR, modified from ARM-PCR. A single record per CDR3 protein comes from TCRdb applying MiXCR to the multiplex PCR reads. Of about 93,000 distinct CDR3 sequences in the sample, less than 80% were seen once. RNA was extracted from bulk tissue without any cell sorting. The sequenced sample was lung tumor tissue. These receptors originate from a man in his sixties with non-small cell lung cancer.

This clonotype was recorded only once. The chain's CDR3 is CASTTLSEQFF. CDR3 sequence (DNA): TGTGCCAGCACCACCCTTAGTGAGCAGTTCTTC. The chain has TRBV7-8 and TRBJ2-1; D unclear. In germline, CDR1 is SGHVS, CDR2 FQNEAQ. The CDR3 extends over 11 amino acids. Deletions cut 7 bases from V and 9 bases from J, with 10 bases between.

V is TRBV21-1 and J is TRBJ1-1; no check of the table's D call, TRBD1, against the DNA was made. TRBV21-1 is termed a pseudogene. There are 20 residues in the CDR3. This CDR3 reads CASSKDGSGQGWMMNTEAFF. The CDR3 DNA reads TGTGCCAGCAGCAAAGATGGGTCGGGACAGGGTTGGATGATGAACACTGAAGCTTTCTTT.

This clonotype has a handful of counts. Germline is not matched at one junction end, which may reflect a read error. V and J are TRBV20-1 and TRBJ1-1; possibly TRBD1 for D (6 bases). The CDR3 runs 13 residues. Germline V gene lookup returns CDR1 DFQATT and CDR2 SNEGSKA (reference sequence). CDR3 in DNA: TGCAGTGCTAGAAAGATTCCAAACCAGGACAGCCCCTTT. Protein: CSARKIPNQDSPF.

In the case of this clonotype: This may arise from a read error, as a much more abundant clone is one base away. The V gene is TRBV30, the J gene TRBJ2-5, with D possibly TRBD2 on 5 matching bases. Trimming pared 6 bases from V and 7 bases from J, leaving 15 bases between. The CDR3 has 12 residues. CDR1 and CDR2 from the germline V gene are GTSNPN and SVGIG (reference sequence). The CDR3, as DNA: TGTGCCTGTAGTAACGGGGTGGGGACCCAGTACTTC. This gives the protein CACSNGVGTQYF. Complete variable domain (other parts from reference TRBV30 and TRBJ2-5): SQTIHQWPATLVQPVGSPLSLECTVEGTSNPNLYWYRQAAGRGLQLLFYSVGIGQISSEVPQNLSASRPQDRQFILSSKKLLLSDSGFYLCACSNGVGTQYFGPGTRLLVL.

As concerns this clonotype: The conserved final phenylalanine or tryptophan is absent from the CDR3, which likely points to a read error. The gene calls are TRBV4-2 and TRBJ1-6; TRBD1 matches 9 bases. This CDR3 is 15 amino acids long. Germline assignment: CDR1 LGHNA and CDR2 YNFKEQ. CDR3 bases: TGTGCCAGCAACCAAACCCGGGACAGGGACTCACCCCTCCACATT. Translation: CASNQTRDRDSPLHI.

On this clonotype: Germline and junction disagree at one end, which may indicate a read error. J is TRBJ2-3 and V is TRBV7-9; D is ambiguous. The CDR3 contains 12 residues. Germline V gene sequence: CDR1 SEHNR, CDR2 FQNEAQ (reference sequence). Here the CDR3 reads CAGSKGTDTQYF. The CDR3, as DNA: TGTGCCGGCAGCAAAGGCACAGATACGCAGTATTTT. Filled out from reference TRBV7-9 and TRBJ2-3, the complete variable domain reads DTGVSQNPRHKITKRGQNVTFRCDPISEHNRLYWYRQTLGQGPEFLTYFQNEAQLEKSRLLSDRFSAERPKGSFSTLEIQRTEQGDSAMYLCAGSKGTDTQYFGPGTRLTVL.

This clonotype was seen at least ten times. This chain links TRBV6-1 with TRBJ2-7; D may be TRBD2 (5 bases). Looked up from germline, CDR1 is MNHNS and CDR2 is SASEGT. V lost 6 bases to trimming and J lost 0 bases, with 15 bases between them. The CDR3 has 15 residues. The CDR3 is CASRPVEADSYEQYF. DNA of the CDR3: TGTGCCAGCAGGCCCGTGGAGGCCGACTCCTACGAGCAGTACTTC.

Regarding this clonotype: No conserved phenylalanine or tryptophan ends this CDR3, so it is likely a read error. The chain uses TRBV29-1 and TRBJ2-5, with D perhaps given as TRBD1 or TRBD2 (5 bases each). The CDR3 has 15 residues. Germline CDR1 and CDR2: SQVTM and ANQGSEA. The CDR3 protein is CSVEGDPTHQETQYL. The CDR3 region has the DNA TGCAGCGTTGAAGGGGACCCCACTCATCAAGAGACTCAGTACTTG.

With respect to this clonotype: One end of the junction does not line up with germline, which may come from a read error. The chain links TRBV4-2 to TRBJ2-4; D gene uncertain. CDR3 length: 16 amino acids. CDR1 is LGHNA, CDR2 YNFKEQ, per germline. As DNA, the CDR3 is TGTGCCAGCTGCCAATATGCGGTCCCCCCAGCGAATATTCAGTGCTTC. Amino acid sequence: CASCQYAVPPANIQCF.